Listed below are T cell receptor beta chains from one sample, sequenced in a study of somatic mutations in cytotoxic T cells in rheumatoid arthritis. Assay used: immunoSEQ multiplex PCR; TCRdb lists only in-frame clones, some missing. This repertoire shows 15,000 to 20,000 clones, about 81% found once; its top ten account for around an eighth. Sequenced material: CD8+ T cells sorted from blood. The receptor set was obtained from an adult with rheumatoid arthritis. Each CDR3 is given with its conserved first and last residue. D genes are given only for firm matches. The listing skips clone size in some rows; elsewhere it reads once, few, many or a size class.

J | V | D | size | CDR3 | DNA
TRBJ1-3 | TRBV27 | . | few | CASGRHPGDTIYF | TGTGCCAGCGGGCGGCACCCGGGGGACACCATATATTTT
TRBJ2-2 | TRBV29-1 | TRBD2 | . | CSVEDGRGNTGELFF | TGCAGCGTTGAAGACGGGAGGGGGAACACCGGGGAGCTGTTTTTT
TRBJ2-3 | TRBV27 | . | . | CASSLWPQGVDTQYF | TGTGCCAGCAGTCTGTGGCCCCAGGGCGTAGATACGCAGTATTTT
TRBJ2-1 | TRBV19 | . | . | CASSTGLSRSYNEQFF | TGTGCCAGTAGTACAGGGTTAAGTCGCTCCTACAATGAGCAGTTCTTC
TRBJ1-2 | TRBV4-3 | TRBD1 | . | CASSQETGGISNYGYTF | TGCGCCAGCAGCCAGGAGACAGGGGGCATTTCTAACTATGGCTACACCTTC
TRBJ2-2 | TRBV6-5 | TRBD2 | . | CASRASGSGTGELFF | TGTGCCAGCAGGGCGAGCGGGAGTGGAACCGGGGAGCTGTTTTTT
TRBJ2-4 | TRBV5-3 | . | . | CARSLVHRRDLTKNIQYF | TGTGCCAGAAGCTTGGTTCACCGGCGGGATTTAACCAAAAACATTCAGTACTTC
TRBJ2-7 | TRBV13 | . | . | CASSSTGYEQYF | TGTGCCAGCAGCTCCACAGGGTACGAGCAGTACTTC
TRBJ1-4 | TRBV7-9 | . | . | CASGADTSTNEKLFF | TGTGCCAGCGGTGCAGATACCTCAACTAATGAAAAACTGTTTTTT
TRBJ1-1 | TRBV19 | . | . | CASSPGAEAFF | TGTGCCAGTAGCCCCGGCGCTGAAGCTTTCTTT
TRBJ2-3 | TRBV29-1 | . | . | CSVPTHGGSTDTQYF | TGCAGCGTGCCCACCCACGGGGGTAGCACAGATACGCAGTATTTT
TRBJ2-3 | TRBV4-1 | TRBD2 | . | CASSQDGSGGTDTQYF | TGCGCCAGCAGCCAAGACGGTAGCGGGGGCACAGATACGCAGTATTTT
TRBJ2-3 | TRBV2 | . | . | CASTRGPPDTQYF | TGTGCCAGCACCCGGGGTCCCCCAGATACGCAGTATTTT
TRBJ2-1 | TRBV10-2 | TRBD2 | . | CASTEGTSGRAGSYNEQFF | TGCGCCAGCACCGAAGGGACTAGCGGGAGGGCTGGCTCCTACAATGAGCAGTTCTTC
TRBJ1-4 | TRBV7-9 | TRBD1 | . | CASSATGGVGEKLFF | TGTGCCAGCAGCGCTACAGGGGGAGTAGGGGAAAAACTGTTTTTT
TRBJ2-4 | TRBV27 | . | . | CASSLFSGPSLAKNIQYF | TGTGCCAGCAGTTTATTCAGCGGGCCCTCCCTAGCCAAAAACATTCAGTACTTC
TRBJ2-7 | TRBV7-9 | . | . | CASSLGRAEQYF | TGTGCCAGCAGCTTAGGCAGGGCCGAGCAGTACTTC
TRBJ2-7 | TRBV6-5 | TRBD2 | . | CASSPGTSGGYEQYF | TGTGCCAGCAGTCCCGGGACTAGCGGAGGCTACGAGCAGTACTTC
TRBJ2-1 | TRBV5-4 | . | . | CASSFRGQLHNEQFF | TGTGCCAGCAGCTTCCGCGGACAGCTCCACAATGAGCAGTTCTTC
TRBJ2-7 | TRBV27 | . | . | CASSLKPYEQYF | TGTGCCAGCAGTTTAAAACCTTACGAGCAGTACTTC
TRBJ2-7 | TRBV7-9 | TRBD2 | once | CASRSGSPSGFYEQYF | TGTGCCAGCAGGAGCGGGAGCCCTTCGGGGTTCTACGAGCAGTACTTC
TRBJ2-2 | TRBV9 | TRBD2 | once | CASTGGGASGELFF | TGTGCCAGCACCGGCGGGGGGGCATCCGGGGAGCTGTTTTTT
TRBJ1-6 | TRBV2 | . | . | CASSEEGRYSPLHF | TGTGCCAGCAGTGAAGAGGGGAGGTATTCACCCCTCCACTTT
TRBJ2-7 | TRBV2 | TRBD2 | . | CASSLSGNYEQYF | TGTGCCAGCAGTCTTAGCGGGAACTACGAGCAGTACTTC
TRBJ2-1 | TRBV15 | . | . | CATSRDLYEQFF | TGTGCCACCAGCAGAGATCTGTATGAGCAGTTCTTC
TRBJ2-7 | TRBV5-6 | . | . | CASSLGISYEQYF | TGTGCCAGCAGCTTGGGTATTAGCTACGAGCAGTACTTC
TRBJ1-5 | TRBV7-8 | . | . | CASTVDIPLGGQPQHF | TGTGCCAGCACCGTAGATATACCCCTCGGCGGTCAGCCCCAGCATTTT
TRBJ1-5 | TRBV4-1 | . | . | CASSQEGGRVFHQPQHF | TGCGCCAGCAGCCAAGAAGGTGGCAGGGTTTTTCATCAGCCCCAGCATTTT
TRBJ2-1 | TRBV9 | TRBD2 | . | CASSVAPAGASYNEQFF | TGTGCCAGCAGCGTTGCCCCAGCGGGGGCCTCCTACAATGAGCAGTTCTTC
TRBJ2-1 | TRBV28 | TRBD2 | . | CASSILAGYNEQFF | TGTGCCAGCAGTATACTAGCGGGCTACAATGAGCAGTTCTTC
TRBJ1-2 | TRBV25-1 | . | . | CASSVGGAGYGYTF | TGTGCCAGCAGCGTCGGGGGGGCGGGCTATGGCTACACCTTC
TRBJ2-5 | TRBV7-8 | . | . | CASSLGAASVQYF | TGTGCCAGCAGCTTGGGGGCAGCTTCCGTGCAGTACTTC
TRBJ1-2 | TRBV4-3 | . | . | CASSQDRTEAYYGYTF | TGCGCCAGCAGCCAAGATCGGACAGAGGCATACTATGGCTACACCTTC